The present T cell receptor (beta chain) was sequenced within a study of blood T cell repertoires in COVID-19. Overall study context: The United States, Italy and Spain were the sources of the acute and convalescent COVID-19 samples. In each case, the material was cDNA or gDNA derived from T cells, B-cell-depleted T cells, or PBMCs.

This CDR3 comprises 15 residues. Trimming took 2 bases from V and 6 from J; bases not matched to a gene: 6. From germline, CDR1 is ENHRY and CDR2 SYGVKD. Under the authors' procedure: For nucleated cells, counts were estimated from reference gene primer amplification. The assay was immunoSEQ multiplex PCR, and TCRdb's table has in-frame clones only and misses some. That table supplies the V and J calls and clone size; D and trimming were determined from the DNA. The sample yields 75,000 to 100,000 clones, 70% to 90% seen once. This chain links TRBV10-3 with TRBJ2-1; 8 bases align to TRBD2. This receptor was identified in a human donor with acute or convalescent COVID-19. The donor label of this sample is uncertain. The sample comprised peripheral blood. CDR3 loop: CAISERSGGPNEQFF. CDR3 nucleotides: TGTGCCATCAGTGAGAGGAGCGGGGGCCCCAATGAGCAGTTCTTC.